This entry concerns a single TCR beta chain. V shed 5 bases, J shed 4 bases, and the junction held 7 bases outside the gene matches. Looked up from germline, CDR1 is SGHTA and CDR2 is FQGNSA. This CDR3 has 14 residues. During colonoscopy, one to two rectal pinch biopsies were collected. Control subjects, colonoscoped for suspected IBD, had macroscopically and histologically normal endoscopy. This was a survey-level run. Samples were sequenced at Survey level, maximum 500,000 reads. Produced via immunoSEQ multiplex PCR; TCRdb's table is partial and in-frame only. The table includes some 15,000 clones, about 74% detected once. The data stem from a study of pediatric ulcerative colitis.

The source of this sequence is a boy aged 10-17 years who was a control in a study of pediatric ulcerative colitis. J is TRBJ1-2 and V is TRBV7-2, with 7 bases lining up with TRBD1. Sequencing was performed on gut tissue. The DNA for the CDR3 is TGTGCCAGCAGCCTTTGGGACAGCCCCTATGGCTACACCTTC. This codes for CASSLWDSPYGYTF.